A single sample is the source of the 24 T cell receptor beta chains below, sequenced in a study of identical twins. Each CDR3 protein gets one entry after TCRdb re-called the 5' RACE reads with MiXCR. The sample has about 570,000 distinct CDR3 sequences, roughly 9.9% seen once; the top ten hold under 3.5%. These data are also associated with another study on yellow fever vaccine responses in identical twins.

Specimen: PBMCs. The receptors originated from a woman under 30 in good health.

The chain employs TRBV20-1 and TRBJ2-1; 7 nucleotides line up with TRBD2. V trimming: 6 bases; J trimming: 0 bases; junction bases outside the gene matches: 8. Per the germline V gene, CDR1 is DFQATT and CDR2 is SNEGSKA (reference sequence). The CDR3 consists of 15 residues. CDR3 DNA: TGCAGTGCCACTACTAGCGACAGCTCCTACAATGAGCAGTTCTTC. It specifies CSATTSDSSYNEQFF.

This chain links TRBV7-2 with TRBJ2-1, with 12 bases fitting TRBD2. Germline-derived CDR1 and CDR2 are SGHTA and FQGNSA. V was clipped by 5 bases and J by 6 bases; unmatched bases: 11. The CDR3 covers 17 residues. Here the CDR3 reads CASSPHRTSGIGNEQFF. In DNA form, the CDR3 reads TGTGCCAGCAGCCCACACCGGACTAGCGGGATAGGCAATGAGCAGTTCTTC.

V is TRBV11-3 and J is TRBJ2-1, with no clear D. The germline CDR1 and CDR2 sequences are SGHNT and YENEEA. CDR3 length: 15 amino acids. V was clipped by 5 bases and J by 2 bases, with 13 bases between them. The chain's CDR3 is CASSKPDRPYNEQFF. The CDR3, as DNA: TGTGCCAGCAGCAAACCGGATCGGCCCTACAATGAGCAGTTCTTC.

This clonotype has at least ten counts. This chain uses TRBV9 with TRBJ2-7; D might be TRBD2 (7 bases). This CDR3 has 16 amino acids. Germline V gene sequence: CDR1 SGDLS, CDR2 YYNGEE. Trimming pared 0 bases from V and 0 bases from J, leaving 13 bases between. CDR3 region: CASSVESGGRSYEQYF. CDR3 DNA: TGTGCCAGCAGCGTAGAATCCGGGGGGCGCTCCTACGAGCAGTACTTC.

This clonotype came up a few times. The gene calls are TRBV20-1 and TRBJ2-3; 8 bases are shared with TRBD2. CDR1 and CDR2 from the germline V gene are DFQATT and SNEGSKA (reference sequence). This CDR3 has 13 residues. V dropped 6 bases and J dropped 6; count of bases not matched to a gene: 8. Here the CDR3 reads CSARGGPGDTQYF. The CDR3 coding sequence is TGCAGTGCCCGGGGGGGCCCCGGGGATACGCAGTATTTT.

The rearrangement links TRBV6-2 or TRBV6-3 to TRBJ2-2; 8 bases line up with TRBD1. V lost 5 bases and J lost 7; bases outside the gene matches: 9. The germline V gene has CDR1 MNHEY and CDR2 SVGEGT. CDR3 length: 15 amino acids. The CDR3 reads CASSQDRDGVGELFF. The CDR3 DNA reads TGTGCCAGCAGTCAGGACAGGGATGGCGTCGGGGAGCTGTTTTTT.

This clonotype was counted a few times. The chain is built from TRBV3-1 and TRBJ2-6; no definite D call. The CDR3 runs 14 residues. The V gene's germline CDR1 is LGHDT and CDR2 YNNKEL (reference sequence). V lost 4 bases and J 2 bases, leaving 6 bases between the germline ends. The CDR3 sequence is CASSPTAGANVLTF. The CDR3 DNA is TGTGCCAGCAGCCCCACGGCTGGGGCCAACGTCCTGACTTTC.

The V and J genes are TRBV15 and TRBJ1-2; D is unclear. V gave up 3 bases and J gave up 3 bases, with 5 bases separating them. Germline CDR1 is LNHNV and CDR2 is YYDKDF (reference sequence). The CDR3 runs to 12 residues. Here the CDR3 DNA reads TGTGCCACCAGCAGCCAGGACTATGGCTACACCTTC. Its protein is CATSSQDYGYTF.

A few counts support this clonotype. In DNA form, the CDR3 reads TGTGCCAGCAGTTACCGGCCCTGGTATGAGCAGTTCTTC. Its protein product is CASSYRPWYEQFF. This chain links TRBV6-6 with TRBJ2-1; unclear D gene. Trimming left V 2 bases short and J 8 bases short, with 10 bases between. Per the germline V gene, CDR1 is MNHNY and CDR2 is SVGAGI (reference sequence). This CDR3 spans 13 amino acids.

CDR3 amino acids: CSARDQERGRYEQYF. In nucleotides, the CDR3 is TGCAGTGCTAGAGATCAGGAGCGGGGGAGGTACGAGCAGTACTTC. The V and J genes are TRBV20-1 and TRBJ2-7; 8 positions agree with TRBD2. V shed 0 bases, J shed 4 bases, and the junction held 8 bases outside the gene matches. The germline gives CDR1 DFQATT, CDR2 SNEGSKA (reference sequence). The CDR3 is 15 residues long.

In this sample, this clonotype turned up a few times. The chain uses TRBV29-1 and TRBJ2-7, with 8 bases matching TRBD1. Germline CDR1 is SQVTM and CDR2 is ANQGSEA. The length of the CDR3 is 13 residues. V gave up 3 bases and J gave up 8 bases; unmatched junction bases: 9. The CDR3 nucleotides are TGCAGCGTTGATGTGACAGGGGATGGCCAGCAGTACTTC. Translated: CSVDVTGDGQQYF.

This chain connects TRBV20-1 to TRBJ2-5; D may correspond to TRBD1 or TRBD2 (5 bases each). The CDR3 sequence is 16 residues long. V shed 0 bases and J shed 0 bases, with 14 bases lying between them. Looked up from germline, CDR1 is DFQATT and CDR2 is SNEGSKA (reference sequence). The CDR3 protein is CSARDEAEGYQETQYF. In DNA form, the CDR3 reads TGCAGTGCTAGAGATGAGGCCGAGGGGTACCAAGAGACCCAGTACTTC.

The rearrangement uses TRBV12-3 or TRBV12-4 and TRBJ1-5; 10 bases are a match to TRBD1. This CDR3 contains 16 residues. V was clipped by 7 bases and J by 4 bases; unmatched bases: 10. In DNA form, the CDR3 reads TGTGCCAGCACCCTATCGGACAGGGGGGCTAATCAGCCCCAGCATTTT. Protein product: CASTLSDRGANQPQHF.

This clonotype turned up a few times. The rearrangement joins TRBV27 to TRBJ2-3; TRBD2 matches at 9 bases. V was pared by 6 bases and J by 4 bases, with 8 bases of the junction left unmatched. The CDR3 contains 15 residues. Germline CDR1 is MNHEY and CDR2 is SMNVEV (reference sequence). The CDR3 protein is CASSLAGKGADTQYF. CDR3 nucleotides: TGTGCCAGCAGCCTAGCGGGGAAAGGGGCAGATACGCAGTATTTT.

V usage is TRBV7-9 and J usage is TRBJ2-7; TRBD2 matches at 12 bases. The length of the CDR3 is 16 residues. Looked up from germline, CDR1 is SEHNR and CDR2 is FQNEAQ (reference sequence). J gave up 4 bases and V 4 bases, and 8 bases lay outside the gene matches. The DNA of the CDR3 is TGTGCCAGCAGCTCCTACGGACTAGCGGGAATGTACGAGCAGTACTTC. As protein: CASSSYGLAGMYEQYF.

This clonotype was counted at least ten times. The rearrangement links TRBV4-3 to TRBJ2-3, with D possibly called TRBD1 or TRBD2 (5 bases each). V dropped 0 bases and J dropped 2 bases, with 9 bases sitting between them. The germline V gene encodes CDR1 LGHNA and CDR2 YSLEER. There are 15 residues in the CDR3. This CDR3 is CASSQDRGPTDTQYF. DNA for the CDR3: TGCGCCAGCAGCCAAGACCGGGGACCCACAGATACGCAGTATTTT.

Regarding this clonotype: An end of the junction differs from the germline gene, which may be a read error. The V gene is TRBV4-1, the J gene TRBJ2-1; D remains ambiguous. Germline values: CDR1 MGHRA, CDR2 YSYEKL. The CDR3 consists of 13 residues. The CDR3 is CASIQVYANEQFF. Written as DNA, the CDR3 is TGCGCCAGCATCCAAGTCTATGCCAATGAGCAGTTCTTC.

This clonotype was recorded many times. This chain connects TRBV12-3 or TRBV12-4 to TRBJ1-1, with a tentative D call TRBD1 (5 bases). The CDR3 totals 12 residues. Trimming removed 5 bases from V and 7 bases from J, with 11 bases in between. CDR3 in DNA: TGTGCCAGCAGTATATCTAGGGGTGAAGCTTTCTTT. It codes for CASSISRGEAFF.

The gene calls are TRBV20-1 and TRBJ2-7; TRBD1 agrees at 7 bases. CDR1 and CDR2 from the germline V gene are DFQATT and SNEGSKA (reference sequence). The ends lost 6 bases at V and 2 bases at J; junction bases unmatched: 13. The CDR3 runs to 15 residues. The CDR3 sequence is CSAALTPRGTYEQYF. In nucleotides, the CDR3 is TGCAGTGCCGCTCTTACCCCCAGGGGGACCTACGAGCAGTACTTC.

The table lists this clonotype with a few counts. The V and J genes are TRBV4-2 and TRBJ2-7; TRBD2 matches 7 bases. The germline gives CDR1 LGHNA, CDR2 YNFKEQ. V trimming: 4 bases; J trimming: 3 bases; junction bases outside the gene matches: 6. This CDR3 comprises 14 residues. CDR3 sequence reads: CASSPSWGGYEQYF. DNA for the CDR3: TGTGCCAGCAGCCCCTCGTGGGGGGGCTACGAGCAGTACTTC.

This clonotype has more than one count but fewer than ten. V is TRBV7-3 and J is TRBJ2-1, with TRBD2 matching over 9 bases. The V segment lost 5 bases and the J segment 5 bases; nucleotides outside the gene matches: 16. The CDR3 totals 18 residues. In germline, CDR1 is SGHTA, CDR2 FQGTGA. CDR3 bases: TGTGCCAGCAGCCCCCTAGCGGGGAACCGCGGGGGAAACAATGAGCAGTTCTTC. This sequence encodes CASSPLAGNRGGNNEQFF.

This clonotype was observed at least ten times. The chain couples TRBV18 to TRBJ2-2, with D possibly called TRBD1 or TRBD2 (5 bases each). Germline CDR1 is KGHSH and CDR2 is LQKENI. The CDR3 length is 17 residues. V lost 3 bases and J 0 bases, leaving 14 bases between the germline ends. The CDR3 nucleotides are TGTGCCAGCTCACCTCCCCTAGGGACGGCGAACACCGGGGAGCTGTTTTTT. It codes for CASSPPLGTANTGELFF.

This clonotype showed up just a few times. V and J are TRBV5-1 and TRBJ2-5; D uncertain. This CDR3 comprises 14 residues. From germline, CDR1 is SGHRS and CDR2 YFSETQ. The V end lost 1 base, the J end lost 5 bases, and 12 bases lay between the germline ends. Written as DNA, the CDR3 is TGCGCCAGCAGCTTGATTAGGGCGGAGGAGACCCAGTACTTC. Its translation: CASSLIRAEETQYF.

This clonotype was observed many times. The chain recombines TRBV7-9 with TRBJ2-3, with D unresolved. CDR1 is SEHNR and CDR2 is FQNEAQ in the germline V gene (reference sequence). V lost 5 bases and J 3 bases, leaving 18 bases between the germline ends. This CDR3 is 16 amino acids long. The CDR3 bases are TGTGCCAGCAGCCCCGGCCCAAAAGGCGAGACAGATACGCAGTATTTT. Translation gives CASSPGPKGETDTQYF. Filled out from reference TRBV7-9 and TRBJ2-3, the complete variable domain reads DTGVSQNPRHKITKRGQNVTFRCDPISEHNRLYWYRQTLGQGPEFLTYFQNEAQLEKSRLLSDRFSAERPKGSFSTLEIQRTEQGDSAMYLCASSPGPKGETDTQYFGPGTRLTVL.